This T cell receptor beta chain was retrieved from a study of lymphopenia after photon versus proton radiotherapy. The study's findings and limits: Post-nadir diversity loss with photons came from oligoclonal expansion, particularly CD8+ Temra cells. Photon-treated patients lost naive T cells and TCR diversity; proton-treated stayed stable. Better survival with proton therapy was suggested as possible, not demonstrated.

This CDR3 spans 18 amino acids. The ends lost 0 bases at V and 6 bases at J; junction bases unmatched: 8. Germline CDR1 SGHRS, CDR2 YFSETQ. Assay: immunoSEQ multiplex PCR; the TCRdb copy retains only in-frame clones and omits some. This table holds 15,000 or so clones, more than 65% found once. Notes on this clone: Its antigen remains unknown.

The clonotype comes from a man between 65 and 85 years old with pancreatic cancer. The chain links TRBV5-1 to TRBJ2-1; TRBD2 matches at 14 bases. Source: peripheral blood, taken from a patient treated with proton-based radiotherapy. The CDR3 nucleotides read TGCGCCAGCAGCTTGGTGATCGGACTAGCGGGAGGTCGCAATGAGCAGTTCTTC. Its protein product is CASSLVIGLAGGRNEQFF. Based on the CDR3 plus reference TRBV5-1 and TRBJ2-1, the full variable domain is KAGVTQTPRYLIKTRGQQVTLSCSPISGHRSVSWYQQTPGQGLQFLFEYFSETQRNKGNFPGRFSGRQFSNSRSEMNVSTLELGDSALYLCASSLVIGLAGGRNEQFFGPGTRLTVL.